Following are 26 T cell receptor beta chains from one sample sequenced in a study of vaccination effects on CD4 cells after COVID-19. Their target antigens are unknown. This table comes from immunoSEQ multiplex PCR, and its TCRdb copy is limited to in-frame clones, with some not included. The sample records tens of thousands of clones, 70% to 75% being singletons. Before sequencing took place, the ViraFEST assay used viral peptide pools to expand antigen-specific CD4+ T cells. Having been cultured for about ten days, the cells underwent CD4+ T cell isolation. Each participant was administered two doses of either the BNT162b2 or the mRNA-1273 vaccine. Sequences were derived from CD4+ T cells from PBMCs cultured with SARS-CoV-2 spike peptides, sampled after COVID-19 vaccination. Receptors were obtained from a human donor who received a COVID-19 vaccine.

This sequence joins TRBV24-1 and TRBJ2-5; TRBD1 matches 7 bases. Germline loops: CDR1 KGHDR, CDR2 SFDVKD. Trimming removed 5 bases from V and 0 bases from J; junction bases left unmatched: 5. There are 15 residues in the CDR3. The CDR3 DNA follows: TGTGCCACCAGTGTGCTGGACAGGTACCAAGAGACCCAGTACTTC. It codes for CATSVLDRYQETQYF.

Here the CDR3 reads CAIHGQQGGYTF. DNA of the CDR3: TGTGCCATCCATGGACAGCAGGGCGGCTACACCTTC. The V and J genes are TRBV24-1 and TRBJ1-2; D is possibly TRBD1 (6 bases). There are 12 residues in the CDR3. Trimming took off 11 bases at V and 8 bases at J, with 17 bases between the two ends. Germline V gives CDR1 KGHDR, CDR2 SFDVKD.

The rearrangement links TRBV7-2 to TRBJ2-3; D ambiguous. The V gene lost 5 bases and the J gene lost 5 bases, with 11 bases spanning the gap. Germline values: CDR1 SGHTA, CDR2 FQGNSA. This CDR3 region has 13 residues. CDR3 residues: CASSPRPGDTQYF. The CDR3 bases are TGTGCCAGCAGCCCCCGCCCGGGAGATACGCAGTATTTT.

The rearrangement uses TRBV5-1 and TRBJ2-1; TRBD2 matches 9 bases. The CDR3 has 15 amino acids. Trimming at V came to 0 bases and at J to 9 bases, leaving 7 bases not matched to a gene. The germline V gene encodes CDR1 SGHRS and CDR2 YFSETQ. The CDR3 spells CASSLGAGGPGEQFF. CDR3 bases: TGCGCCAGCAGCTTGGGTGCGGGAGGGCCTGGTGAGCAGTTCTTC.

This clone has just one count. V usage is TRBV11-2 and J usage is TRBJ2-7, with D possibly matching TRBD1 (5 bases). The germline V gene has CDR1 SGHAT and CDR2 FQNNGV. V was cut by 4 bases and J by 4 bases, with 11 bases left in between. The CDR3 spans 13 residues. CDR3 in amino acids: CASSYPTEYEQYF. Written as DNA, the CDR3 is TGTGCCAGCAGCTACCCGACAGAATACGAGCAGTACTTC.

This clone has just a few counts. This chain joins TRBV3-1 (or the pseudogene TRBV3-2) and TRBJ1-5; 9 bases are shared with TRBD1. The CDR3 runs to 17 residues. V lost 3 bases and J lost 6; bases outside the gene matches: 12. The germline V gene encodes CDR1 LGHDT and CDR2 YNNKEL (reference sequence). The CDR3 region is CASSHSRDRAIGQPQHF. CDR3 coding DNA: TGTGCCAGCAGCCATAGCCGGGACAGGGCTATTGGTCAGCCCCAGCATTTT.

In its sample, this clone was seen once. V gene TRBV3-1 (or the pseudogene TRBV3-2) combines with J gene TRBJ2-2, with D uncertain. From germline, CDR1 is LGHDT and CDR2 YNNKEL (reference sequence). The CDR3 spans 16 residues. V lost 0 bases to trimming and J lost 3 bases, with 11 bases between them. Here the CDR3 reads CASSQEGGIHTGELFF. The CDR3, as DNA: TGTGCCAGCAGCCAAGAGGGTGGTATCCACACCGGGGAGCTGTTTTTT.

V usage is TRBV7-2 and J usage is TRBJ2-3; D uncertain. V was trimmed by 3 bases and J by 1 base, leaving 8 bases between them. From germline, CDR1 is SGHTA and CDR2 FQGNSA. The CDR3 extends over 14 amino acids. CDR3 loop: CASSFFVGTDTQYF. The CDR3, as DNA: TGTGCCAGCAGCTTTTTTGTTGGCACAGATACGCAGTATTTT. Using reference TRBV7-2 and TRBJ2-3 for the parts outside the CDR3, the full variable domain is GAGVSQSPSNKVTEKGKDVELRCDPISGHTALYWYRQSLGQGLEFLIYFQGNSAPDKSGLPSDRFSAERTGGSVSTLTIQRTQQEDSAVYLCASSFFVGTDTQYFGPGTRLTVL.

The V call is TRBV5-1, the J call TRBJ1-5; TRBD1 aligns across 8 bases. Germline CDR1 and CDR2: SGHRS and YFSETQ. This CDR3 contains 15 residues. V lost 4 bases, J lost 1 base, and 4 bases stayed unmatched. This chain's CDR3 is CASSQTGESNQPQHF. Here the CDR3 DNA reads TGCGCCAGCAGCCAGACAGGGGAAAGCAATCAGCCCCAGCATTTT. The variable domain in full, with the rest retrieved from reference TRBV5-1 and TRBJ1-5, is KAGVTQTPRYLIKTRGQQVTLSCSPISGHRSVSWYQQTPGQGLQFLFEYFSETQRNKGNFPGRFSGRQFSNSRSEMNVSTLELGDSALYLCASSQTGESNQPQHFGDGTRLSIL.

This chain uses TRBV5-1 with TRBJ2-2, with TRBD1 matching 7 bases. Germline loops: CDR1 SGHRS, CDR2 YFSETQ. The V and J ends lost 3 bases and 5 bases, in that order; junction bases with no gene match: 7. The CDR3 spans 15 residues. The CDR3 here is CASSSRQGSTGELFF. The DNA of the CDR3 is TGCGCCAGCAGCTCAAGACAGGGATCGACCGGGGAGCTGTTTTTT.

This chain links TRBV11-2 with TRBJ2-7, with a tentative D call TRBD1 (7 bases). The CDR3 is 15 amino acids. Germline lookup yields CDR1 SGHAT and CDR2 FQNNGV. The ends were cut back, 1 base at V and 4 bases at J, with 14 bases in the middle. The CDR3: CASSLAGGQRYEQYF. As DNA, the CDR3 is TGTGCCAGCAGCTTAGCAGGGGGGCAAAGGTACGAGCAGTACTTC.

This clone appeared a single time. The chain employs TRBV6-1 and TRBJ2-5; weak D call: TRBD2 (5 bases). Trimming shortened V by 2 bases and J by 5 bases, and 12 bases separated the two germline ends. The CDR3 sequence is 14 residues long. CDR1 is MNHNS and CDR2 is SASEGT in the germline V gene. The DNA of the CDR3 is TGTGCCAGCAGTGAAACGGGGATTGGGGAGACCCAGTACTTC. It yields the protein CASSETGIGETQYF.

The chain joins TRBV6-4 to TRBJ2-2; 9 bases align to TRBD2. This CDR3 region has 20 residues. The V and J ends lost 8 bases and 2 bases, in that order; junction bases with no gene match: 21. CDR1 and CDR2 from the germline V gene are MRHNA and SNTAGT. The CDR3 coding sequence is TGTGCCAGCGGAATTACTTCGCGGGGTCTGCTAGCGGGAAACACCGGGGAGCTGTTTTTT. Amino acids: CASGITSRGLLAGNTGELFF.

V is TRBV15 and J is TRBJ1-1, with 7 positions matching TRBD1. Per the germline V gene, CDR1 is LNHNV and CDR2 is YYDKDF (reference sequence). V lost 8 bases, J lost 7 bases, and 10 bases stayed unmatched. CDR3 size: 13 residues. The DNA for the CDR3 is TGTGCCACCGGGACAGCGGGCTTAGGTGAAGCTTTCTTT. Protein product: CATGTAGLGEAFF.

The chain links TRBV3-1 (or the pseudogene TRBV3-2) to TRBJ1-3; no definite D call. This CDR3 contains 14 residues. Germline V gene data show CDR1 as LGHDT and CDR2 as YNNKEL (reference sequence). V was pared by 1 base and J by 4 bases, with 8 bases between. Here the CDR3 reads CASSQVWSGNTIYF. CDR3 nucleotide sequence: TGTGCCAGCAGCCAAGTCTGGAGCGGAAACACCATATATTTT.

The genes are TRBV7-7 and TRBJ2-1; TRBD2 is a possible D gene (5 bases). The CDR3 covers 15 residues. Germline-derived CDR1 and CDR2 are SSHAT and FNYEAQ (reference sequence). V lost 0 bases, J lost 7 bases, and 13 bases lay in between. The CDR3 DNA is TGTGCCAGCAGCTTAGCAGGGTTCGAGGGAAATGAGCAGTTCTTC. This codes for CASSLAGFEGNEQFF.

CDR3 amino acids: CASSKSSGTDQETQYF. CDR3 sequence (DNA): TGTGCCAGCAGCAAGTCTAGCGGGACCGATCAAGAGACCCAGTACTTC. The chain links TRBV21-1 to TRBJ2-5; the D call of TRBD2 is as the table states it, not checked on the DNA. TRBV21-1 is deemed a pseudogene. The CDR3 contains 16 residues.

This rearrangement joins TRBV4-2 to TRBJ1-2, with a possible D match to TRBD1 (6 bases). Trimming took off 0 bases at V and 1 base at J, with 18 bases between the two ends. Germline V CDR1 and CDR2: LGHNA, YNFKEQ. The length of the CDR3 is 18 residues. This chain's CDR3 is CASSQERPRTVYNYGYTF. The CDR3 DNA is TGTGCCAGCAGCCAAGAGCGGCCCCGGACAGTTTATAACTATGGCTACACCTTC.

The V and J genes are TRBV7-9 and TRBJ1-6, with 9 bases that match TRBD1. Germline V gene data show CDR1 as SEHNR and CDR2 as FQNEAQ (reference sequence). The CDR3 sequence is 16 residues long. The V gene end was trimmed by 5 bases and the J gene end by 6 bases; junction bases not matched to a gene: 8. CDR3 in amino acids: CASSHKRQGGNSPLHF. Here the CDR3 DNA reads TGTGCCAGCAGCCACAAGAGACAGGGGGGTAATTCACCCCTCCACTTT.

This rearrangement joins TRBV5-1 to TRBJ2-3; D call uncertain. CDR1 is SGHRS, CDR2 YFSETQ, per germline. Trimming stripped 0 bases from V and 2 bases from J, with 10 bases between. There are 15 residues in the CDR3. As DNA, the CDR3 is TGCGCCAGCAGCTTGGTAGGCAGATCCACAGATACGCAGTATTTT. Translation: CASSLVGRSTDTQYF.

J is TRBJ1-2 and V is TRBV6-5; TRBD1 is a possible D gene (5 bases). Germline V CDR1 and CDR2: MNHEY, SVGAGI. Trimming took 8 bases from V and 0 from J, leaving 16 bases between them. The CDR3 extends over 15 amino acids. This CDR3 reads CASRSQGIANYGYTF. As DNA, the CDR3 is TGTGCCAGCCGCTCGCAGGGAATAGCTAACTATGGCTACACCTTC.

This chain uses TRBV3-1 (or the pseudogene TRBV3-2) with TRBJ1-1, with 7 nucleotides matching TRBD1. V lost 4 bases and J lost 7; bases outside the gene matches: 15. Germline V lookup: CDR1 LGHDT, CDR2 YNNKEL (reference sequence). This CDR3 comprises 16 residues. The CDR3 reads CASSLLSRSGGGEAFF. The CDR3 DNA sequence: TGTGCCAGCAGCCTCCTGTCACGATCAGGGGGAGGTGAAGCTTTCTTT.

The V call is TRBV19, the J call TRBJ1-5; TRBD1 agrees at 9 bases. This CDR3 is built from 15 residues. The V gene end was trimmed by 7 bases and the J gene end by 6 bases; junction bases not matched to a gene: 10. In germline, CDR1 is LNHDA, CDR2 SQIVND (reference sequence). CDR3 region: CASTGQGLMGQPQHF. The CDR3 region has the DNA TGTGCCAGTACCGGACAGGGGCTGATGGGTCAGCCCCAGCATTTT.

The CDR3 protein is CASSDQAGPHNEQFF. The CDR3 DNA reads as TGTGCCAGCAGTGATCAAGCGGGGCCCCACAATGAGCAGTTCTTC. The chain recombines TRBV25-1 with TRBJ2-1; 7 positions agree with TRBD2. Germline V gives CDR1 MGHDK, CDR2 SYGVNS. V lost 3 bases and J lost 5; bases outside the gene matches: 7. This CDR3 has 15 amino acids.

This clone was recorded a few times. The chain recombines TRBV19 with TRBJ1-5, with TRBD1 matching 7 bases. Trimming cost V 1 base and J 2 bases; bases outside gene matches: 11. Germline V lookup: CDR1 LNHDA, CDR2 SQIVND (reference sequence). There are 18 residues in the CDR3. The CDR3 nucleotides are TGTGCCAGTAGTATAGTCTTCAACAGGGGTGGGGGCAATCAGCCCCAGCATTTT. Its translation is CASSIVFNRGGGNQPQHF.

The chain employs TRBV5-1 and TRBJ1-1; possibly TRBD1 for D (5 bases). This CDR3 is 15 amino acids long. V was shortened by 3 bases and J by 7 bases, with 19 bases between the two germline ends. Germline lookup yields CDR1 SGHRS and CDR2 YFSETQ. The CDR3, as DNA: TGCGCCAGCAGCTCGAGAGTTGGGGGTAAGGGTGAAGCTTTCTTT. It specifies CASSSRVGGKGEAFF.